The source of this TCR beta chain is a study of T cell repertoires in cytomegalovirus infection. Study in general: Recently described HLA-C-restricted plus well-studied HLA-B-restricted CMV epitopes were used. A matching HLA type, together with CMV infection, was signaled by public TCR beta signatures. Study observations and caveats: It was HLA-C-restricted CMV-specific TCR beta clonotypes that dominated the response ex vivo. Cumulative frequency of public TCR beta families picked out carriers of CMV plus the relevant HLA.

One entry per CDR3 protein results from TCRdb running MiXCR on the reads. The sample carries about 37,000 distinct CDR3 sequences, just over 50% recorded once. This clonotype was seen once. Its antigen is not known. V was clipped by 0 bases and J by 2 bases, with 10 bases between them. The CDR3 is 16 amino acids. Germline V gives CDR1 SGHVS, CDR2 FNYEAQ. The clonotype comes from a human donor in good health (CMV status not recorded). Some clones in this sample may be carry-over from other donors' samples. The starting material was CD8+ T cells from cultured PBMCs, obtained from culture after CMV antigen stimulation. The gene calls are TRBV7-6 and TRBJ2-2; D remains unclear. CDR3 in DNA: TGTGCCAGCAGCTTAGCTCCGCAGCCTAACACCGGGGAGCTGTTTTTT. Translation: CASSLAPQPNTGELFF.